The rows below give T cell receptor beta chains drawn from one sample of a study of T cell changes during pregnancy in multiple sclerosis. Sequencing used immunoSEQ multiplex PCR; TCRdb keeps in-frame clones, though not all of them. Among under 45,000 clones, approximately 96% were seen once, and the ten largest hold 0.85% to 1%. The specimen comprised peripheral blood, sampled in the second trimester of pregnancy. These receptors came from a female donor with multiple sclerosis, enrolled in a pregnancy study. Each CDR3 is given with its conserved first and last residue. The D gene is left open where the match is weak. Size tells how often a clone was seen (once, few, many) or the class of an expanded clone, and some rows leave it out.

D gene	V gene	J gene	clone size	CDR3 protein	CDR3 DNA
NA	TRBV28	TRBJ2-7	NA	CASRSSHEQYF	TGTGCCAGCAGAAGTAGCCACGAGCAGTACTTC
TRBD1	TRBV6-5	TRBJ2-7	NA	CASSTGQGTHEQYF	TGTGCCAGCAGTACGGGACAGGGGACCCACGAGCAGTACTTC
NA	TRBV4-1	TRBJ2-2	NA	CASSHPAVGATGELFF	TGCGCCAGCAGCCACCCCGCCGTCGGAGCCACCGGGGAGCTGTTTTTT
TRBD1	TRBV2	TRBJ1-5	NA	CASSERQGAQPQHF	TGTGCCAGCAGCGAGAGACAGGGGGCACAGCCCCAGCATTTT
NA	TRBV4-1	TRBJ1-4	NA	CASSQEGLPGEKLFF	TGCGCCAGCAGCCAAGAAGGACTCCCCGGGGAAAAACTGTTTTTT
NA	TRBV4-1	TRBJ2-5	once	CASSQDGGVETQYF	TGCGCCAGCAGCCAAGATGGAGGGGTAGAGACCCAGTACTTC
TRBD1	TRBV7-3	TRBJ2-1	NA	CASSSYRGGGNEQFF	TGTGCCAGCAGCTCATACAGGGGTGGAGGCAATGAGCAGTTCTTC
NA	TRBV15	TRBJ1-5	NA	CATAQILQGRSRPQHF	TGTGCCACCGCTCAAATCTTACAGGGCCGAAGTAGACCCCAGCATTTT
NA	TRBV9	TRBJ2-5	NA	CASSVGGGELETQYF	TGTGCCAGCAGCGTAGGCGGCGGGGAATTAGAGACCCAGTACTTC
TRBD1	TRBV11-2	TRBJ1-2	NA	CASSLNTGGNYGYTF	TGTGCCAGCAGCTTAAATACAGGGGGCAACTATGGCTACACCTTC
NA	TRBV9	TRBJ1-5	NA	CASSGGNNQPQHF	TGTGCCAGCAGCGGGGGCAATAATCAGCCCCAGCATTTT
NA	TRBV6-1	TRBJ2-7	NA	CASRESQGISYEQYF	TGTGCCAGCAGGGAAAGTCAGGGAATCAGCTACGAGCAGTACTTC
TRBD1	TRBV28	TRBJ2-7	NA	CASKDRVQTGEQYF	TGTGCCAGCAAAGACAGGGTTCAAACGGGAGAGCAGTACTTC
TRBD2	TRBV12-5	TRBJ2-5	NA	CASGFSAGSQETQYF	TGTGCTAGTGGTTTCTCAGCGGGAAGTCAGGAGACCCAGTACTTC
TRBD2	TRBV4-2	TRBJ2-1	NA	CASSQEGAGGIDEQFF	TGTGCCAGCAGCCAAGAGGGGGCGGGAGGGATCGATGAGCAGTTCTTC
NA	TRBV7-9	TRBJ2-7	NA	CASSLAGRGYEQYF	TGTGCCAGCAGCTTAGCGGGCAGGGGCTACGAGCAGTACTTC
NA	TRBV7-2	TRBJ1-5	NA	CASSLGGGKLGQPQHF	TGTGCCAGCAGCTTAGGCGGAGGGAAGCTGGGGCAGCCCCAGCATTTT
NA	TRBV4-2	TRBJ2-7	once	CASSQDVGPYEQYF	TGTGCCAGCAGCCAAGATGTGGGCCCCTACGAGCAGTACTTC
TRBD1	TRBV19	TRBJ1-4	NA	CASSETGARMEKLFF	TGTGCCAGTAGCGAGACAGGGGCCAGGATGGAAAAACTGTTTTTT
TRBD1	TRBV2	TRBJ1-4	NA	CASSRDRGDRKLFF	TGTGCCAGCAGTAGGGACAGGGGTGATAGAAAACTGTTTTTT
TRBD1	TRBV28	TRBJ2-7	NA	CASSAGTGVPYEQYF	TGTGCCAGCAGTGCCGGGACAGGGGTCCCCTACGAGCAGTACTTC
TRBD2	TRBV30	TRBJ2-7	NA	CAWTGLAGVSEQYF	TGTGCCTGGACCGGACTAGCGGGAGTTAGCGAGCAGTACTTC
TRBD1	TRBV7-2	TRBJ1-5	once	CASSWDSGQPQHF	TGTGCCAGCAGCTGGGACAGTGGGCAGCCCCAGCATTTT
TRBD1	TRBV27	TRBJ2-7	NA	CASSSGQGFSYEQYF	TGTGCCAGCAGTTCCGGACAGGGCTTTTCCTACGAGCAGTACTTC
NA	TRBV21-1	TRBJ2-6	NA	CASAPDQGKHSGANVLTF	TGTGCCAGCGCTCCGGACCAGGGGAAGCATTCTGGGGCCAACGTCCTGACTTTC
TRBD2	TRBV7-9	TRBJ2-1	NA	CASSFLSGSSYNEQFF	TGTGCCAGCAGCTTCCTAAGCGGGAGCTCCTACAATGAGCAGTTCTTC
NA	TRBV6-5	TRBJ2-1	NA	CASSSEVRGSYNEQFF	TGTGCCAGCAGTTCCGAGGTTAGGGGGAGTTACAATGAGCAGTTCTTC
TRBD2	TRBV7-9	TRBJ2-5	NA	CASSLAASGRKETQYF	TGTGCCAGCAGCTTAGCGGCTAGCGGGAGGAAGGAGACCCAGTACTTC
NA	TRBV28	TRBJ2-7	once	CASDAPGHSSYEQYF	TGTGCCAGCGACGCACCGGGACATTCCTCCTACGAGCAGTACTTC